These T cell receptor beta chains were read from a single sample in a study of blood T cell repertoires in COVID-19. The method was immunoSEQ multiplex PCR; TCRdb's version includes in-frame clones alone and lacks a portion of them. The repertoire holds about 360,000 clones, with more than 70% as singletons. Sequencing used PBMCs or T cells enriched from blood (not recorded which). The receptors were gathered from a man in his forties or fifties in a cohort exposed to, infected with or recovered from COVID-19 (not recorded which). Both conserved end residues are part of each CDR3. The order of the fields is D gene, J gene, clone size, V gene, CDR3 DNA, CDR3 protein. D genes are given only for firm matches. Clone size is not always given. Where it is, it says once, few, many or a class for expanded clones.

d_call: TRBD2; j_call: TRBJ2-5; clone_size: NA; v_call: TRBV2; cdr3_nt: TGTGCCAGCAGCAAGACTAGCGGGCGGCGAGAGACCCAGTACTTC; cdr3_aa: CASSKTSGRRETQYF
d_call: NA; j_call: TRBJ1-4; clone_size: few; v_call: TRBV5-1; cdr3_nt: TGCGCCAGCAGCTTGGCGGGGGCAACTAATGAAAAACTGTTTTTT; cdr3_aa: CASSLAGATNEKLFF
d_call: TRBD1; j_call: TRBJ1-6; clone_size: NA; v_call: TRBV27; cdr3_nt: TGTGCCAGCAGTTTATTACAGGGGAGTTCCTATAATTCACCCCTCCACTTT; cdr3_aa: CASSLLQGSSYNSPLHF
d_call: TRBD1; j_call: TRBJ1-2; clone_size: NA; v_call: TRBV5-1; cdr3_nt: TGCGCCAGCAGCATGCCAGGGGGCAGCGGCTATGGCTACACCTTC; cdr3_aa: CASSMPGGSGYGYTF
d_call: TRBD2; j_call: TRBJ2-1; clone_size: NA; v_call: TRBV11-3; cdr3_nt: TGTGCCAGCAGCTTAGTTGCGGGAGTTTACAATGAGCAGTTCTTC; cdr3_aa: CASSLVAGVYNEQFF
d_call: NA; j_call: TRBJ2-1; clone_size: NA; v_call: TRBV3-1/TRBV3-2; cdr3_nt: TGTGCCAGCAGCCAAGACCAGTTAAACAATGAGCAGTTCTTC; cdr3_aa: CASSQDQLNNEQFF
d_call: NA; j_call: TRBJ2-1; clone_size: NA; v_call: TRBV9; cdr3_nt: TGTGCCAGCAGTCTAGCAGTGAACTCCTACAATGAGCAGTTCTTC; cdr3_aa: CASSLAVNSYNEQFF
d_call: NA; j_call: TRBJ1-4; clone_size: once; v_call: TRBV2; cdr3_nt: TGTGCCAGCAGTATACGGGGGGCTAATGAAAAACTGTTTTTT; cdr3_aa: CASSIRGANEKLFF
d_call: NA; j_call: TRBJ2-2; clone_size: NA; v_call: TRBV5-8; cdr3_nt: TGTGCCAGCAGCCCCCCGGGGTGGGAGAGTCACACCGGGGAGCTGTTTTTT; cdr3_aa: CASSPPGWESHTGELFF
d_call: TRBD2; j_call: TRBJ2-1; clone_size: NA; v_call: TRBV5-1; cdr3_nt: TGCGCCAGCAGGGCCCTAGCGGCATCCTACAATGAGCAGTTCTTC; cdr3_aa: CASRALAASYNEQFF
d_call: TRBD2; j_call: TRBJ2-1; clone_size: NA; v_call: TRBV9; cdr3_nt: TGTGCCATATGGTTAGCGGGAGAAGGTTGGGATGAGCAGTTCTTC; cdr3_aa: CAIWLAGEGWDEQFF
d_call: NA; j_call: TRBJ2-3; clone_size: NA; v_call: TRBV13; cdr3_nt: TGTGCCAGCAATCGGGAAACAGATACGCAGTATTTT; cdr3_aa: CASNRETDTQYF
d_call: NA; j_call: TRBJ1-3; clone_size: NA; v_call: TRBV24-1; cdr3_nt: TGTGCCACCAGTGATTATTCGCAGGCAGGCAACACCATATATTTT; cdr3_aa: CATSDYSQAGNTIYF
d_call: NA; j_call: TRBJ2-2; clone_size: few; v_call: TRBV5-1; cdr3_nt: TGCGCCAGCAGCCACCCCGACAGCCTGGGAACCGGGGAGCTGTTTTTT; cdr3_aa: CASSHPDSLGTGELFF
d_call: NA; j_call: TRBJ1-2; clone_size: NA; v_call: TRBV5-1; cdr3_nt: TGCGCCAGCAGCCCTGGTCGGTTCCGGGTTGGCTACACCTTC; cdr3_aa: CASSPGRFRVGYTF
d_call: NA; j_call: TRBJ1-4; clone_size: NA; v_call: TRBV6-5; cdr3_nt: TGTGCCAGCAGTTACTCGGGCGGGAAACTGTTTTTT; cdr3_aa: CASSYSGGKLFF
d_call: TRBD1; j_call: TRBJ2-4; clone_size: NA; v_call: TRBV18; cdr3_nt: TGTGCCAGCTCACCACTGGGACAGGGGAGTTCGGCCAAAAACATTCAGTACTTC; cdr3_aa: CASSPLGQGSSAKNIQYF